Listed here is a single T cell receptor (beta chain). Its antigen is unknown. This sample is part of a study of cytomegalovirus exposure and HLA in healthy donors. Overall study results and limits: Later analysis suggested links between common viral pathogens and several top significant clusters. Productive status was seen about 87% or about 30% of the time for most TCR beta V segments in an earlier analysis.

The CDR3 is 17 amino acids. The PCR made use of 60 Vbeta and 13 Jbeta primers. Produced via immunoSEQ multiplex PCR; TCRdb's table is partial and in-frame only. The table has about 140,000 clones, 82% seen once; the top ten hold approximately 1.5%. The chain has TRBV21-1 and TRBJ2-2; the table calls TRBD2, which could not be checked here. TRBV21-1 is a pseudogene locus. This clonotype was obtained from a man under 40 in good health and CMV-seropositive. Sample: PBMCs. CDR3 in DNA: TGTGCCAGCAGCAAGGGGACTAGCGGGACGAACACCGGGGAGCTGTTTTTT. Protein sequence: CASSKGTSGTNTGELFF.